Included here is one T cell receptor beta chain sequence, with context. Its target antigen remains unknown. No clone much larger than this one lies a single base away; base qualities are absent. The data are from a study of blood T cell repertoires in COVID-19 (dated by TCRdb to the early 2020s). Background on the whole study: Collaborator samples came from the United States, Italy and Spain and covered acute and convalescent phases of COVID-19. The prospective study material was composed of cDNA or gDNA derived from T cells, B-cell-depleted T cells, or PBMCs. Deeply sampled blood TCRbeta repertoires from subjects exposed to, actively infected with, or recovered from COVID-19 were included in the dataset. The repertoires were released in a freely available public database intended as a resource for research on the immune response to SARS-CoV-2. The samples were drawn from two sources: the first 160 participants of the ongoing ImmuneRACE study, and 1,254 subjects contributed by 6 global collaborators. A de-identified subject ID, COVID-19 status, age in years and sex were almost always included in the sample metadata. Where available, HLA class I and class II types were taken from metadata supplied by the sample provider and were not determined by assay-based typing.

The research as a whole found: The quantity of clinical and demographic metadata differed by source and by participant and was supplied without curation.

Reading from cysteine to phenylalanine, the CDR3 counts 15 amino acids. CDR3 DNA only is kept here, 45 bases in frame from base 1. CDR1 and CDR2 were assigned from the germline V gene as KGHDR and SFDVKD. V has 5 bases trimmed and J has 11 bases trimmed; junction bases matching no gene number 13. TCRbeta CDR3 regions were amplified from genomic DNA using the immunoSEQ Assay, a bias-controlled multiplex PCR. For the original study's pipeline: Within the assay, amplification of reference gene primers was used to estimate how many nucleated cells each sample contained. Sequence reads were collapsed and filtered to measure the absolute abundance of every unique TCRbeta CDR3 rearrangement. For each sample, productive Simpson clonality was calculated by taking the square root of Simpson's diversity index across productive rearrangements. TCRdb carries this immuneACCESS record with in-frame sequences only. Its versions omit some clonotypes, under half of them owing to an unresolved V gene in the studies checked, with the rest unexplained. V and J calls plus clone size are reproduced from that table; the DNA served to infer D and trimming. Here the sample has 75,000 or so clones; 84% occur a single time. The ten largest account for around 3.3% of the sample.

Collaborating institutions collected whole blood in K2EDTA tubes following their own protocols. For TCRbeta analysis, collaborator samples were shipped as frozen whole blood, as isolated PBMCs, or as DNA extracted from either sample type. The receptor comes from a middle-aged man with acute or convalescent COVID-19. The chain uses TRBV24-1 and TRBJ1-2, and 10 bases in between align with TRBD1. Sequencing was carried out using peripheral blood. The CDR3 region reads CATSALTGTGERYTF. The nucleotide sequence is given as TGTGCCACCAGTGCCCTCACCGGGACAGGGGAAAGATACACCTTC.